These 15 T cell receptor beta chains were all obtained from the same sample, sequenced in a study of blood T cell repertoires in COVID-19. TCRdb's copy holds only in-frame clones and misses some; the assay was immunoSEQ multiplex PCR. The data hold fewer than 350,000 clones, with 88% observed a single time. The sample comprised PBMCs or T cells enriched from blood (not recorded which). The receptors derive from an older woman in a cohort exposed to, infected with or recovered from COVID-19 (not recorded which).

This clone was seen a single time. This chain uses TRBV2 with TRBJ1-6, with 8 bases matching TRBD1. The CDR3 covers 18 residues. CDR1 and CDR2 (germline): SNHLY, FYNNEI. After removal of 2 bases from V and 0 bases from J, the junction contained 6 bases not matched to a gene. Here the CDR3 DNA reads TGTGCCAGCAGTGAAACCGGGACAGGCATCTCCTATAATTCACCCCTCCACTTT. Protein sequence: CASSETGTGISYNSPLHF. Supplemented by reference TRBV2 and TRBJ1-6, the full variable domain reads EPEVTQTPSHQVTQMGQEVILRCVPISNHLYFYWYRQILGQKVEFLVSFYNNEISEKSEIFDDQFSVERPDGSNFTLKIRSTKLEDSAMYFCASSETGTGISYNSPLHFGNGTRLTVT.

The chain carries TRBV28 and TRBJ2-6; 7 bases align to TRBD1. V gave up 7 bases and J gave up 3 bases; unmatched junction bases: 6. This CDR3 has 15 residues. Per the germline V gene, CDR1 is MDHEN and CDR2 is SYDVKM. The CDR3 nucleotides read TGTGCCAGCAATAGTAACAGGGGTGGGGCCAACGTCCTGACTTTC. It translates to CASNSNRGGANVLTF.

The gene calls are TRBV21-1 and TRBJ2-7; TRBD2 is the table's D call, not checked against the DNA. TRBV21-1 is labeled a pseudogene. The CDR3 extends over 14 amino acids. The CDR3 nucleotides are TGTGCCACCGGGGGGAAGGGGCGGTCTGACGAGCAGTACTTC. This gives the protein CATGGKGRSDEQYF.

This chain uses TRBV19 with TRBJ1-2; D is unclear. Germline-derived CDR1 and CDR2 are LNHDA and SQIVND (reference sequence). Trimming left V 6 bases short and J 4 bases short, with 15 bases between. This CDR3 region has 14 residues. For the CDR3, the DNA is TGTGCCAGTAGAATAAGAGATCTCGGCTATGGCTACACCTTC. Protein product: CASRIRDLGYGYTF. The whole variable domain, filled in from reference TRBV19 and TRBJ1-2, reads DGGITQSPKYLFRKEGQNVTLSCEQNLNHDAMYWYRQDPGQGLRLIYYSQIVNDFQKGDIAEGYSVSREKKESFPLTVTSAQKNPTAFYLCASRIRDLGYGYTFGSGTRLTVV.

This clone appeared a few times. The gene calls are TRBV9 and TRBJ2-2, with 7 bases fitting TRBD1. The V gene's germline CDR1 is SGDLS and CDR2 YYNGEE. This CDR3 is 14 amino acids long. Germline trimming cut 4 bases from V and 6 bases from J; bases unmatched to any gene: 6. The CDR3, as DNA: TGTGCCAGCAGCCAGGGGGTCGTATCCGGGGAGCTGTTTTTT. It codes for CASSQGVVSGELFF.

The J gene is TRBJ2-1, the V gene TRBV27; 9 bases map to TRBD2. V lost 7 bases and J lost 6; bases outside the gene matches: 7. This CDR3 has 14 residues. Germline loops: CDR1 MNHEY, CDR2 SMNVEV (reference sequence). DNA of the CDR3: TGTGCCAGCACCGTGCTAGCGGGACGCAATGAGCAGTTCTTC. Translating it yields CASTVLAGRNEQFF.

The table lists this clone with a few counts. Other DNA variants within this sample encode the same CDR3. The gene calls are TRBV5-1 and TRBJ2-7, with TRBD2 matching 7 bases. Germline CDR1 reads SGHRS; CDR2 reads YFSETQ. The CDR3 contains 14 residues. J gave up 0 bases and V 0 bases, and 0 bases lay outside the gene matches. CDR3 region: CASSLGGSSYEQYF. The CDR3 nucleotides are TGCGCCAGCAGCTTGGGCGGGAGCTCCTACGAGCAGTACTTC. Filled out from reference TRBV5-1 and TRBJ2-7, the complete variable domain reads KAGVTQTPRYLIKTRGQQVTLSCSPISGHRSVSWYQQTPGQGLQFLFEYFSETQRNKGNFPGRFSGRQFSNSRSEMNVSTLELGDSALYLCASSLGGSSYEQYFGPGTRLTVT.

The gene calls are TRBV5-1 and TRBJ2-7, with 14 bases aligning to TRBD2. Germline lookup yields CDR1 SGHRS and CDR2 YFSETQ. This CDR3 spans 14 amino acids. V trimming: 4 bases; J trimming: 4 bases; junction bases outside the gene matches: 1. Here the CDR3 DNA reads TGCGCCAGCAGCGGGACTAGCGGGAGATACGAGCAGTACTTC. It codes for CASSGTSGRYEQYF.

There are a few counts of this clone. In the same sample, other DNA sequences code for this CDR3. The chain couples TRBV28 to TRBJ1-5; the D is unclear. Trimming removed 6 bases at V and 4 bases at J, with 7 bases between. The CDR3 covers 12 residues. In germline, CDR1 is MDHEN, CDR2 SYDVKM. The CDR3 loop reads CASRESNQPQHF. The DNA of the CDR3 is TGTGCCAGCAGAGAGAGTAATCAGCCCCAGCATTTT.

The DNA of the CDR3 is TGTGCCAGCAGCCAACAAGAGTGGACAGGGGCGCAGTATTTT. Its translation: CASSQQEWTGAQYF. The chain combines TRBV3-1 (or the pseudogene TRBV3-2) with TRBJ2-3; 9 bases align to TRBD1. The CDR3 extends over 14 amino acids. Losses at the gene ends were 2 bases for V and 10 bases for J; bases not matched to a gene: 7. Germline CDR1 is LGHDT and CDR2 is YNNKEL (reference sequence).

This sequence joins TRBV4-3 and TRBJ2-7; D might be TRBD2 (6 bases). The CDR3 is 16 amino acids. Trimming left V 0 bases short and J 3 bases short, with 15 bases between. The germline V gene has CDR1 LGHNA and CDR2 YSLEER. CDR3 coding DNA: TGCGCCAGCAGCCAAGATAGAGCTAGCGCGATCTACGAGCAGTACTTC. This encodes CASSQDRASAIYEQYF.

V and J are TRBV19 and TRBJ2-1, with D possibly matching TRBD1 (7 bases). The V and J ends lost 3 bases and 4 bases respectively, with 16 bases between them. This CDR3 has 16 residues. Germline assignment: CDR1 LNHDA and CDR2 SQIVND (reference sequence). The CDR3 sequence: CASSMEGAVRYNEQFF. CDR3 coding DNA: TGTGCCAGTAGTATGGAGGGGGCGGTTCGTTACAATGAGCAGTTCTTC.

This rearrangement joins TRBV29-1 to TRBJ1-1, with 7 bases fitting TRBD1. J lost 5 bases, V lost 0 bases, and 12 bases had no gene match. The CDR3 runs to 16 residues. Germline CDR1 and CDR2: SQVTM and ANQGSEA. CDR3 nucleotide sequence: TGCAGCGTTGAAGACCTGACAGGGTTGATCGAAACTGAAGCTTTCTTT. This codes for CSVEDLTGLIETEAFF.

The V gene is TRBV19, the J gene TRBJ2-1, with 11 nucleotides matching TRBD2. The J segment lost 5 bases and the V segment lost 6 bases, leaving 12 bases of the junction unmatched. The CDR3 is 17 residues long. Germline V gene lookup returns CDR1 LNHDA and CDR2 SQIVND (reference sequence). The CDR3 DNA reads TGTGCCAGTAGGTACGCGCTAGCGGGAGGTTCACACAATGAGCAGTTCTTC. Protein sequence: CASRYALAGGSHNEQFF. Complete variable domain (other parts from reference TRBV19 and TRBJ2-1): DGGITQSPKYLFRKEGQNVTLSCEQNLNHDAMYWYRQDPGQGLRLIYYSQIVNDFQKGDIAEGYSVSREKKESFPLTVTSAQKNPTAFYLCASRYALAGGSHNEQFFGPGTRLTVL.

On this clone: This specimen includes other DNA sequences encoding the same CDR3. The V gene is TRBV9, the J gene TRBJ2-7; the match to TRBD2 covers 9 bases. Germline V gene data show CDR1 as SGDLS and CDR2 as YYNGEE. V was clipped by 0 bases and J by 1 base; unmatched bases: 2. The CDR3 length is 15 residues. This CDR3 is CASSVGSGSSYEQYF. In nucleotides, the CDR3 is TGTGCCAGCAGCGTAGGTAGCGGGAGTTCCTACGAGCAGTACTTC.